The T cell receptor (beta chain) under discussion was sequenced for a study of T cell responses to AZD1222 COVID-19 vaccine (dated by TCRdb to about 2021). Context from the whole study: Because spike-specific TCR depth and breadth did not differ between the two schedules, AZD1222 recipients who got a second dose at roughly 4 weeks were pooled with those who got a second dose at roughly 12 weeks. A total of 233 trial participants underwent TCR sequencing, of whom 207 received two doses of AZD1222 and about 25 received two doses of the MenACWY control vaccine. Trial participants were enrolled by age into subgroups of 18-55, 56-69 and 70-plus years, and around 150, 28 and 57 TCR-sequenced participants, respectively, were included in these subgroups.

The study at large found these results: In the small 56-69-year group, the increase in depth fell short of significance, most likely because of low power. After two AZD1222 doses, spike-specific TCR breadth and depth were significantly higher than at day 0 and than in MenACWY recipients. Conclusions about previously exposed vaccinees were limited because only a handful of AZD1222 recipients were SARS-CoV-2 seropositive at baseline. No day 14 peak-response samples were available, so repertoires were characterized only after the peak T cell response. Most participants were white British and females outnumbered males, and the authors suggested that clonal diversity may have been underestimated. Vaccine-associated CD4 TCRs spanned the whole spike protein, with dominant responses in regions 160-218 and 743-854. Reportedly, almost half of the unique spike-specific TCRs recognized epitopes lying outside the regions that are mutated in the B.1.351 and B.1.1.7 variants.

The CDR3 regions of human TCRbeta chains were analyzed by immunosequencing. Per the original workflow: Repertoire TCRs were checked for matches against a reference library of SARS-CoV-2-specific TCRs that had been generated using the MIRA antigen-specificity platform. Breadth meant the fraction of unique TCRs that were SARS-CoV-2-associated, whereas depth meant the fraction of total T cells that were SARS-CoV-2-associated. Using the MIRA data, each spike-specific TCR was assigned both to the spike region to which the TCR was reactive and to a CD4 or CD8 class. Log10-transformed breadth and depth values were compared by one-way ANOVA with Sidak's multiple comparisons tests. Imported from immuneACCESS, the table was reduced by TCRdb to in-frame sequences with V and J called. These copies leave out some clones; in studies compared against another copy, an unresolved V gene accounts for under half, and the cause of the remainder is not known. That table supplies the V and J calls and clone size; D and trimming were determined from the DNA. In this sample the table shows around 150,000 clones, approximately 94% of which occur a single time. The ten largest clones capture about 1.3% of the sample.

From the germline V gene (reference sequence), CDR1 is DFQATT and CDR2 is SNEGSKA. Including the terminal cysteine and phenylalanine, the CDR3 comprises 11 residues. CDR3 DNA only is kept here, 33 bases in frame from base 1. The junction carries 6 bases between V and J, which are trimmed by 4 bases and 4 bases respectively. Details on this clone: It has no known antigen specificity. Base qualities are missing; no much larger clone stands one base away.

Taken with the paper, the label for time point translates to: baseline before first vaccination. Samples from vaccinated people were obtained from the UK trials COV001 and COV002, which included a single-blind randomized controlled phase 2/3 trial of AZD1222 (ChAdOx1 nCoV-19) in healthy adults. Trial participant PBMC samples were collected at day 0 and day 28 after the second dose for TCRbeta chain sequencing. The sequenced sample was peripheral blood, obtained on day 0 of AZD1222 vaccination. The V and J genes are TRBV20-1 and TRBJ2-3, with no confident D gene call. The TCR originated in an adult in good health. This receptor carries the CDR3 CSAMESDTQYF. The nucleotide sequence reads TGCAGTGCTATGGAGTCAGATACGCAGTATTTT.